A selection of T cell receptor beta chains follows, all from one sample in a study of Graves' ophthalmopathy and Graves' hyperthyroidism. TCRdb processed the multiplex PCR reads anew with MiXCR; each CDR3 protein has one entry. The table includes about 660,000 distinct CDR3 sequences, under 50% detected once. Sequencing used peripheral blood. The receptors come from an adult man with Graves' ophthalmopathy. CDR3s include the opening cysteine and the closing phenylalanine or tryptophan. A D gene is named only where the DNA matches it firmly. Some rows mark clone size as missing; the rest say once, few, many or name a class of expanded clone.

TRBJ1-4 many 14 NA TRBV14 CASSQRGRISELFF TGTGCCAGCAGCCAACGAGGACGGATAAGCGAACTGTTTTTT
TRBJ2-7 many 14 TRBD1 TRBV19 CASSRTGRKNEQYF TGTGCCAGTAGCAGGACAGGGCGGAAAAACGAGCAGTACTTC
TRBJ1-6 many 14 TRBD1 TRBV12-3/TRBV12-4 CASSVDRVGSPLHF TGTGCCAGCAGCGTGGACAGGGTAGGATCACCCCTCCACTTT
TRBJ2-7 many 14 NA TRBV4-2 CASSAPGKGNEQYF TGTGCCAGCAGTGCCCCAGGAAAGGGTAACGAGCAGTACTTC
TRBJ1-6 many 17 TRBD1 TRBV7-9 CASSSKTGGSDNSPLHF TGTGCCAGCAGCTCCAAAACAGGGGGCAGTGATAATTCACCCCTCCACTTT
TRBJ1-6 NA 12 TRBD1 TRBV25-1 CADRDYNSPLHF TGTGCCGACAGGGACTATAATTCACCCCTCCACTTT
TRBJ1-1 many 14 NA TRBV20-1 CSAMWGPVNTEAFF TGCAGTGCTATGTGGGGGCCGGTGAACACTGAAGCTTTCTTT
TRBJ2-5 few 15 NA TRBV4-1 CASNQDLGDGETQYF TGCGCCAGCAACCAAGACCTGGGGGACGGAGAGACCCAGTACTTC
TRBJ1-3 many 19 NA TRBV24-1 CATSDLRVTVVTSGNTIYF TGTGCCACCAGTGATTTGCGGGTGACAGTAGTCACCTCTGGAAACACCATATATTTT
TRBJ1-2 NA 15 NA TRBV10-3 CASDRMVGSNYGYTF TGTGCCAGCGATAGGATGGTTGGGTCCAACTATGGCTACACCTTC